This T cell receptor beta chain appears in the sequencing data of a study of T cell responses to AZD1222 COVID-19 vaccine. The repertoire was sequenced with immunoSEQ multiplex PCR; TCRdb's copy has only in-frame clones and lacks some. The sample lists 90,000 to 150,000 clones; over 75% were seen once. Worth noting for this clone: What it binds is unknown.

General study findings and limits: Regions 160-218 and 743-854 dominated among vaccine-associated CD4 TCRs spanning spike. With two AZD1222 doses given, Spike-specific TCR breadth and depth both rose.

V lost 5 bases and J 1 base, leaving 11 bases between the germline ends. Germline values: CDR1 LNHNV, CDR2 YYDKDF (reference sequence). This CDR3 has 14 residues. The chain carries TRBV15 and TRBJ2-5; perhaps TRBD2 as D (6 bases). Sample: peripheral blood, taken 28 days after the second dose of the MenACWY control vaccine. The sequence was collected from an adult who received the MenACWY meningococcal vaccine as a control. The CDR3 loop is CATSGPGVQETQYF. The CDR3, as DNA: TGTGCCACCAGCGGCCCGGGAGTCCAAGAGACCCAGTACTTC.